A single sample gave rise to the 30 T cell receptor beta chains below, sequenced in a study of blood T cell repertoires in COVID-19. The assay was immunoSEQ multiplex PCR, and TCRdb's table has in-frame clones only and misses some. Among some 150,000 clones listed, approximately 84% were seen once. What was sequenced was peripheral blood. These receptor sequences come from a human donor with acute or convalescent COVID-19. The donor label of this sample is uncertain.

The V and J genes are TRBV7-9 and TRBJ2-6; TRBD2 is a possible D gene (8 bases). The germline V gene has CDR1 SEHNR and CDR2 FQNEAQ (reference sequence). Trimming shortened V by 5 bases and J by 3 bases, and 20 bases separated the two germline ends. CDR3 size: 18 residues. The CDR3 sequence is CASSPGGRTGLGANVLTF. CDR3 in DNA: TGTGCCAGCAGCCCGGGGGGGCGGACAGGACTTGGGGCCAACGTCCTGACTTTC.

The chain uses TRBV7-9 and TRBJ2-1; no reliable D call. V gave up 3 bases and J gave up 7 bases, with 10 bases separating them. This CDR3 has 13 residues. Germline assignment: CDR1 SEHNR and CDR2 FQNEAQ (reference sequence). This CDR3 is CASSFRGSNEQFF. DNA of the CDR3: TGTGCCAGCAGCTTTCGTGGCAGTAATGAGCAGTTCTTC.

The rearrangement links TRBV5-1 to TRBJ2-1; 9 bases are a match to TRBD1. Germline V gene sequence: CDR1 SGHRS, CDR2 YFSETQ. The CDR3 is 16 residues long. The V segment lost 0 bases and the J segment 5 bases; nucleotides outside the gene matches: 6. CDR3 loop: CASSLGAGTGNNEQFF. The CDR3 nucleotides are TGCGCCAGCAGCTTGGGGGCCGGGACAGGGAACAATGAGCAGTTCTTC.

V usage is TRBV7-9 and J usage is TRBJ1-4, with 7 bases matching TRBD1. The V and J ends lost 11 bases and 8 bases, in that order; junction bases with no gene match: 11. Germline-derived CDR1 and CDR2 are SEHNR and FQNEAQ (reference sequence). This CDR3 has 13 residues. The CDR3 sequence is CAGRQGDEEKLFF. As DNA, the CDR3 is TGTGCCGGTCGACAGGGAGATGAGGAAAAACTGTTTTTT.

The J gene is TRBJ2-7, the V gene TRBV3-1 (or the pseudogene TRBV3-2); D perhaps matches TRBD1 (6 bases). Trimming took off 2 bases at V and 7 bases at J, with 21 bases between the two ends. The CDR3 sequence is 16 residues long. Germline V CDR1 and CDR2: LGHDT, YNNKEL (reference sequence). The CDR3 sequence: CASSQYRTGSLQEQYF. DNA of the CDR3: TGTGCCAGCAGCCAATACAGAACAGGGAGTTTGCAGGAGCAGTACTTC.

This clone has a single count. The rearrangement joins TRBV24-1 to TRBJ2-1, with D possibly matching TRBD2 (6 bases). CDR1 KGHDR and CDR2 SFDVKD come from the germline V gene. This CDR3 is 15 amino acids long. V shed 4 bases and J shed 5 bases, with 14 bases lying between them. CDR3 region: CATSDAQQRDNEQFF. As DNA, the CDR3 is TGTGCCACCAGTGACGCTCAACAGCGGGACAATGAGCAGTTCTTC.

This chain uses TRBV28 with TRBJ1-6; D is undetermined. The CDR3 length is 15 residues. The germline V gene has CDR1 MDHEN and CDR2 SYDVKM. V dropped 4 bases and J dropped 7 bases, with 14 bases sitting between them. In DNA form, the CDR3 reads TGTGCCAGCAGTTCGACAAGCCGGAGGAATTCACCCCTCCACTTT. Protein sequence: CASSSTSRRNSPLHF. Using reference TRBV28 and TRBJ1-6 for the parts outside the CDR3, the full variable domain is DVKVTQSSRYLVKRTGEKVFLECVQDMDHENMFWYRQDPGLGLRLIYFSYDVKMKEKGDIPEGYSVSREKKERFSLILESASTNQTSMYLCASSSTSRRNSPLHFGNGTRLTVT.

The J gene is TRBJ1-1, the V gene TRBV5-6, with D perhaps TRBD1 (5 bases). Trimming stripped 6 bases from V and 3 bases from J, with 30 bases between. Germline assignment: CDR1 SGHDT and CDR2 YYEEEE. There are 19 residues in the CDR3. The CDR3 sequence is CASTVLLPLDRPWDTEAFF. CDR3 nucleotide sequence: TGTGCCAGCACCGTCCTTCTTCCCCTCGACAGACCCTGGGACACTGAAGCTTTCTTT.

This chain links TRBV2 with TRBJ2-1, with TRBD2 matching 9 bases. This CDR3 has 14 amino acids. V gave up 3 bases and J gave up 7 bases; unmatched junction bases: 4. The germline CDR1 and CDR2 sequences are SNHLY and FYNNEI. The CDR3 DNA reads as TGTGCCAGCAGTGAGAGACTAGCGGAAAATGAGCAGTTCTTC. This sequence encodes CASSERLAENEQFF.

The CDR3 DNA follows: TGTGCCAGCGGGGGACAGGCATATAGCAATCAGCCCCAGCATTTT. Its protein is CASGGQAYSNQPQHF. The genes are TRBV28 and TRBJ1-5; 8 bases map to TRBD1. The trim removed 8 bases at V and 0 bases at J, leaving 6 bases unmatched. CDR1 is MDHEN and CDR2 is SYDVKM in the germline V gene. This CDR3 spans 15 amino acids.

This clone was detected only once. CDR3 sequence (DNA): TGTGCCAGCAGGCGACAGGCCTACGAGCAGTACTTC. Translated: CASRRQAYEQYF. V and J are TRBV2 and TRBJ2-7, with D possibly TRBD1 on 6 matching bases. Germline V lookup: CDR1 SNHLY, CDR2 FYNNEI. The V end was cut by 6 bases, the J end by 2 bases, with 8 bases between. The CDR3 has 12 amino acids.

V usage is TRBV29-1 and J usage is TRBJ2-7; TRBD1 matches at 7 bases. CDR1 is SQVTM and CDR2 is ANQGSEA in the germline V gene. This CDR3 is built from 12 residues. Trimming at V came to 6 bases and at J to 2 bases, leaving 4 bases not matched to a gene. The DNA for the CDR3 is TGCAGCGTACGGGGACAGACCTACGAGCAGTACTTC. It translates to CSVRGQTYEQYF.

The chain employs TRBV19 and TRBJ2-1, with a tentative D call TRBD1 (5 bases). The CDR3 spans 12 residues. Germline CDR1 and CDR2: LNHDA and SQIVND (reference sequence). V shed 4 bases and J shed 7 bases, with 8 bases lying between them. This CDR3 is CASSTSGNEQFF. As DNA, the CDR3 is TGTGCCAGTAGTACGTCAGGGAATGAGCAGTTCTTC.

The chain combines TRBV2 with TRBJ2-3, with TRBD2 matching 7 bases. This CDR3 has 15 amino acids. Germline V gene sequence: CDR1 SNHLY, CDR2 FYNNEI. The trim removed 6 bases at V and 2 bases at J, leaving 8 bases unmatched. CDR3 bases: TGTGCCAGCAGGATGATAGCGGGTATCACAGATACGCAGTATTTT. The encoded protein is CASRMIAGITDTQYF.

This chain joins TRBV5-5 and TRBJ1-1, with TRBD1 as a possible D gene (5 bases). Germline V gene sequence: CDR1 SGHKS, CDR2 YYEKEE (reference sequence). The CDR3 has 16 residues. With 4 bases removed from V and 3 bases from J, the gap between germline ends came to 19 bases. CDR3 amino acids: CASSIPTWGQDTEAFF. The CDR3 nucleotides are TGTGCCAGCAGCATCCCGACCTGGGGCCAGGACACTGAAGCTTTCTTT.

The chain joins TRBV2 to TRBJ2-6, with TRBD1 identical over 8 bases. The V and J ends lost 3 bases and 0 bases, in that order; junction bases with no gene match: 7. The germline V gene encodes CDR1 SNHLY and CDR2 FYNNEI. CDR3 length: 18 amino acids. CDR3 sequence: CASSELGTGSSGANVLTF. The DNA for the CDR3 is TGTGCCAGCAGTGAGTTAGGGACAGGTAGCTCTGGGGCCAACGTCCTGACTTTC.

The rearrangement joins TRBV29-1 to TRBJ1-1, with TRBD1 matching over 9 bases. CDR1 and CDR2 from the germline V gene are SQVTM and ANQGSEA. J lost 3 bases, V lost 5 bases, and 7 bases had no gene match. This CDR3 is built from 14 residues. CDR3 coding DNA: TGCAGCGTTACGACAGGGGGATCGGACACTGAAGCTTTCTTT. Translated, it gives CSVTTGGSDTEAFF.

The rearrangement uses TRBV28 and TRBJ2-5; maybe TRBD2 (5 bases). This CDR3 has 12 amino acids. Germline V CDR1 and CDR2: MDHEN, SYDVKM. The ends were cut back, 6 bases at V and 5 bases at J, with 10 bases in the middle. The CDR3 sequence: CASRLGGETQYF. The CDR3, as DNA: TGTGCCAGCAGGTTAGGCGGGGAGACCCAGTACTTC.

This chain links TRBV9 with TRBJ1-6; maybe TRBD1 (5 bases). Trimming stripped 0 bases from V and 2 bases from J, with 9 bases between. This CDR3 region has 16 residues. Germline CDR1 is SGDLS and CDR2 is YYNGEE. CDR3 amino acids: CASSVADSPYNSPLHF. CDR3 DNA sequence: TGTGCCAGCAGCGTAGCCGACAGTCCCTATAATTCACCCCTCCACTTT. Complete variable domain (other parts from reference TRBV9 and TRBJ1-6): DSGVTQTPKHLITATGQRVTLRCSPRSGDLSVYWYQQSLDQGLQFLIQYYNGEERAKGNILERFSAQQFPDLHSELNLSSLELGDSALYFCASSVADSPYNSPLHFGNGTRLTVT.

The V and J genes are TRBV19 and TRBJ1-1; maybe TRBD1 (6 bases). CDR1 is LNHDA and CDR2 is SQIVND in the germline V gene (reference sequence). V was trimmed by 5 bases and J by 6 bases, leaving 10 bases between them. CDR3 length: 12 residues. The CDR3 region is CASSLRGPEAFF. CDR3 in DNA: TGTGCCAGTAGTTTGCGGGGGCCTGAAGCTTTCTTT.

This clone was observed a single time. This chain uses TRBV2 with TRBJ1-5, with 7 bases matching TRBD1. The ends lost 6 bases at V and 0 bases at J; junction bases unmatched: 8. This CDR3 spans 16 amino acids. In germline, CDR1 is SNHLY, CDR2 FYNNEI. This CDR3 reads CASRWGQTDSNQPQHF. CDR3 nucleotide sequence: TGTGCCAGCAGGTGGGGACAGACCGATAGCAATCAGCCCCAGCATTTT.

The J gene is TRBJ2-4, the V gene TRBV5-5; D is perhaps TRBD1 (5 bases). Germline V gene sequence: CDR1 SGHKS, CDR2 YYEKEE (reference sequence). This CDR3 comprises 16 residues. The ends were cut back, 2 bases at V and 0 bases at J, with 12 bases in the middle. DNA for the CDR3: TGTGCCAGCAGCTTTCAGGGCGCCATAGCCAAAAACATTCAGTACTTC. This sequence encodes CASSFQGAIAKNIQYF.

The rearrangement links TRBV7-2 to TRBJ2-2; possibly TRBD2 for D (5 bases). This CDR3 comprises 14 residues. The V gene's germline CDR1 is SGHTA and CDR2 FQGNSA. The germline V and J ends were trimmed by 5 bases and 4 bases, with 11 bases remaining between them. The CDR3 DNA reads TGTGCCAGCAGCACGGGGAGATTCACCGGGGAGCTGTTTTTT. Translated, it gives CASSTGRFTGELFF.

The V gene is TRBV29-1, the J gene TRBJ1-3, with 9 bases lining up with TRBD1. V shed 6 bases and J 2 bases; nucleotides not matched to a gene: 11. CDR1 is SQVTM and CDR2 is ANQGSEA in the germline V gene. The CDR3 has 16 residues. CDR3 nucleotide sequence: TGCAGCGTCGACACTTCGGGGACAGGGACTGGAAACACCATATATTTT. It yields the protein CSVDTSGTGTGNTIYF.

This chain connects TRBV5-6 to TRBJ2-2, with D perhaps matching TRBD2 (6 bases). Germline V gene data show CDR1 as SGHDT and CDR2 as YYEEEE. The CDR3 length is 14 residues. Trimming shortened V by 4 bases and J by 7 bases, and 14 bases separated the two germline ends. CDR3 loop: CASSPREWGGELFF. DNA for the CDR3: TGTGCCAGCAGCCCCCGGGAGTGGGGCGGGGAGCTGTTTTTT.

This clone came up once. The CDR3, as DNA: TGTGCCAGCCTAGGGGCTGGGAGCAATCAGCCCCAGCATTTT. It is translated as CASLGAGSNQPQHF. The chain joins TRBV2 to TRBJ1-5, with a tentative D call TRBD1 (5 bases). Trimming took 8 bases from V and 1 from J, leaving 12 bases between them. Germline CDR1 and CDR2: SNHLY and FYNNEI. The CDR3 totals 14 residues.

The chain uses TRBV6-4 and TRBJ1-6; D might be TRBD1 (5 bases). Trimming left V 3 bases short and J 3 bases short, with 9 bases between. There are 15 residues in the CDR3. Germline V gene data show CDR1 as MRHNA and CDR2 as SNTAGT. The CDR3 loop is CASSEGTGYNSPLHF. In nucleotides, the CDR3 is TGTGCCAGCAGTGAAGGGACTGGCTATAATTCACCCCTCCACTTT.

The chain is built from TRBV5-1 and TRBJ1-5; no definite D call. The CDR3 extends over 16 amino acids. Germline assignment: CDR1 SGHRS and CDR2 YFSETQ. V was clipped by 0 bases and J by 0 bases, with 10 bases between them. The CDR3 DNA reads TGCGCCAGCAGCTTGGGTCCCTCCGGTAGCAATCAGCCCCAGCATTTT. This sequence encodes CASSLGPSGSNQPQHF.

The chain carries TRBV11-1 and TRBJ1-2, with D unresolved. The CDR3 sequence is 13 residues long. Germline lookup yields CDR1 SGHAT and CDR2 FQDESV (reference sequence). Trimming stripped 3 bases from V and 4 bases from J, with 9 bases between. The CDR3 reads CASSFNSSYGYTF. In DNA, the CDR3 is TGTGCCAGCAGCTTTAACAGCTCCTATGGCTACACCTTC.

The chain uses TRBV14 and TRBJ2-6; D remains ambiguous. This CDR3 has 13 amino acids. Germline CDR1 and CDR2: SGHDN and FVKESK. V was cut by 7 bases and J by 4 bases, with 8 bases left in between. The CDR3 protein is CASTRLGANVLTF. DNA of the CDR3: TGTGCCAGCACTAGACTCGGGGCCAACGTCCTGACTTTC. Looking up the rest from reference TRBV14 and TRBJ2-6 gives the full variable domain: EAGVTQFPSHSVIEKGQTVTLRCDPISGHDNLYWYRRVMGKEIKFLLHFVKESKQDESGMPNNRFLAERTGGTYSTLKVQPAELEDSGVYFCASTRLGANVLTFGAGSRLTVL.